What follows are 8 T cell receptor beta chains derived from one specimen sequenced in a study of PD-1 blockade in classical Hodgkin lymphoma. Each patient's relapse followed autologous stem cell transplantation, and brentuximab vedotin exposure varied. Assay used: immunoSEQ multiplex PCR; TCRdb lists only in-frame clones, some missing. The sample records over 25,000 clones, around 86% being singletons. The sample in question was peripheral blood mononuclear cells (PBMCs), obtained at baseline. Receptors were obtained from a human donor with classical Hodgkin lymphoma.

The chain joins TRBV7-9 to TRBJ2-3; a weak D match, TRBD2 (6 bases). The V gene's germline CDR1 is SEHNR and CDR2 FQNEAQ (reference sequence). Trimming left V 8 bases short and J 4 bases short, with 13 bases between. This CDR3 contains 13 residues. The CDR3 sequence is CASSGPGADTQYF. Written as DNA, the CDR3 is TGTGCCAGCTCTGGCCCGGGAGCAGATACGCAGTATTTT. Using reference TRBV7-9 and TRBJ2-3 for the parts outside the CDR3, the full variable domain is DTGVSQNPRHKITKRGQNVTFRCDPISEHNRLYWYRQTLGQGPEFLTYFQNEAQLEKSRLLSDRFSAERPKGSFSTLEIQRTEQGDSAMYLCASSGPGADTQYFGPGTRLTVL.

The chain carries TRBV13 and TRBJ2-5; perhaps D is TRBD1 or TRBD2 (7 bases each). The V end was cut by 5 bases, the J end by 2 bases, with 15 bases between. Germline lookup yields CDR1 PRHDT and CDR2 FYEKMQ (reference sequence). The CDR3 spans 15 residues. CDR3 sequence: CASSGRGRSQETQYF. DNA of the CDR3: TGTGCCAGCAGCGGGAGGGGGCGAAGTCAAGAGACCCAGTACTTC.

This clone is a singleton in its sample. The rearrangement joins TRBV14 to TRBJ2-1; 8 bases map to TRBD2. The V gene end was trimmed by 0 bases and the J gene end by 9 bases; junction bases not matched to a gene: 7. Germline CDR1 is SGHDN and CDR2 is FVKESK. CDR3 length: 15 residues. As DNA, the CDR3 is TGTGCCAGCAGCCAAGATGTCGGGGGGGGCACTGAGCAGTTCTTC. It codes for CASSQDVGGGTEQFF.

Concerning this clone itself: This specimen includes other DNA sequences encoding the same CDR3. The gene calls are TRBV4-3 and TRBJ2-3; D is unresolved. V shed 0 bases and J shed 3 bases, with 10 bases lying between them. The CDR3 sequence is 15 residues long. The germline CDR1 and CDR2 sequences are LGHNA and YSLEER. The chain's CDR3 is CASSQDLSLTDTQYF. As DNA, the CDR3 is TGCGCCAGCAGCCAAGATCTTAGTCTAACAGATACGCAGTATTTT.

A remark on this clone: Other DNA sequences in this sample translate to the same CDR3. CDR3 residues: CASSLSGSGANVLTF. CDR3 DNA: TGCGCCAGCAGCTTAAGCGGGTCTGGGGCCAACGTCCTGACTTTC. This rearrangement joins TRBV5-1 to TRBJ2-6, with D perhaps TRBD2 (6 bases). V was cut by 2 bases and J by 1 base, with 7 bases left in between. CDR1 is SGHRS, CDR2 YFSETQ, per germline. The CDR3 covers 15 residues.

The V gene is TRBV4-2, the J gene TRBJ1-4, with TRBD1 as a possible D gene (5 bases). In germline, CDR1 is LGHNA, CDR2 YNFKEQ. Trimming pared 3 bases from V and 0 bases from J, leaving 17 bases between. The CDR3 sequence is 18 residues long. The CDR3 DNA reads TGTGCCAGCAGCCAGTTGGGGACTGGGGGGTCAACTAATGAAAAACTGTTTTTT. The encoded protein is CASSQLGTGGSTNEKLFF.

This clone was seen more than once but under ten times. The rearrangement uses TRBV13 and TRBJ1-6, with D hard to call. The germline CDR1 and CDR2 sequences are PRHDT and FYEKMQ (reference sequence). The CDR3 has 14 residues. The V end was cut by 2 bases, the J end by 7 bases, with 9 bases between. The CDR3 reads CASSLSMTNSPLHF. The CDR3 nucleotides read TGTGCCAGCAGCTTATCTATGACAAATTCACCCCTCCACTTT.

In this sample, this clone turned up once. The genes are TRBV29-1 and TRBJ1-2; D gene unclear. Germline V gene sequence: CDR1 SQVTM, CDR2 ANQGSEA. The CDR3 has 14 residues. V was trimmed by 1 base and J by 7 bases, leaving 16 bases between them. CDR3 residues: CSVEGLSRLIGYTF. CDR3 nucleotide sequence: TGCAGCGTTGAAGGCCTCAGCCGCTTGATTGGCTACACCTTC. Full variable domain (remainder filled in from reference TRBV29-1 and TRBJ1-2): SAVISQKPSRDICQRGTSLTIQCQVDSQVTMMFWYRQQPGQSLTLIATANQGSEATYESGFVIDKFPISRPNLTFSTLTVSNMSPEDSSIYLCSVEGLSRLIGYTFGSGTRLTVV.